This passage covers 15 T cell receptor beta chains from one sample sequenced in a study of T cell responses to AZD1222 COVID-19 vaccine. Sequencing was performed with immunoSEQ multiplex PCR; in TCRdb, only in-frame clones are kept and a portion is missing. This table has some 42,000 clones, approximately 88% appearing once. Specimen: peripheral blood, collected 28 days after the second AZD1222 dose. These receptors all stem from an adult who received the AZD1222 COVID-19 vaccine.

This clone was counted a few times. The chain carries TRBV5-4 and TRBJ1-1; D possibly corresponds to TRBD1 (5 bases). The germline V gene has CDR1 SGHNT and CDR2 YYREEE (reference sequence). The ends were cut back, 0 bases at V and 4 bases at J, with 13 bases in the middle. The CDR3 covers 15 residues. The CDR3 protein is CASSLVAGLGTEAFF. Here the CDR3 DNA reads TGTGCCAGCAGCTTGGTTGCAGGGCTGGGCACTGAAGCTTTCTTT.

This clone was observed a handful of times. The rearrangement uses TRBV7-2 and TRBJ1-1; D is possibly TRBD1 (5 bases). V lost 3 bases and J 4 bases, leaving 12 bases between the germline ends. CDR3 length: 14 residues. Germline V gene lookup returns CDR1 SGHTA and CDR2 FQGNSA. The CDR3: CASSLSGMSTEAFF. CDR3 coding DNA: TGTGCCAGCAGCTTGTCAGGGATGAGCACTGAAGCTTTCTTT.

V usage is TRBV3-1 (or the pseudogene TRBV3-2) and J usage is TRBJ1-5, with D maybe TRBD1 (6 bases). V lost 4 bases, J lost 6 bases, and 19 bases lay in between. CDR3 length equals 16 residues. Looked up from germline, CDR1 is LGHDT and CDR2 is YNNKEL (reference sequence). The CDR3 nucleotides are TGTGCCAGCAGCCCTTCGGGCGGGGGGCTGCCTCAGCCCCAGCATTTT. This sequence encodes CASSPSGGGLPQPQHF.

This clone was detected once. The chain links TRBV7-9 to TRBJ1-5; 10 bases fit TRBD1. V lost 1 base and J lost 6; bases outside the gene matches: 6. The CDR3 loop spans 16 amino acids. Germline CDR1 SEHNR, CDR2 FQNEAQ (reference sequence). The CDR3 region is CASSLGQGAPGQPQHF. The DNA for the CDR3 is TGTGCCAGCAGCTTAGGACAGGGGGCGCCCGGTCAGCCCCAGCATTTT.

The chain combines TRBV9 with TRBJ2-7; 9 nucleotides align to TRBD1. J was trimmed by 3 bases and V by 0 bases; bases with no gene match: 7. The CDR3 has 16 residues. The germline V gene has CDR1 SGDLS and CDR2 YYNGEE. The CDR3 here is CASSVDPGQGGYEQYF. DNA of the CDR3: TGTGCCAGCAGCGTAGACCCGGGACAGGGAGGCTACGAGCAGTACTTC.

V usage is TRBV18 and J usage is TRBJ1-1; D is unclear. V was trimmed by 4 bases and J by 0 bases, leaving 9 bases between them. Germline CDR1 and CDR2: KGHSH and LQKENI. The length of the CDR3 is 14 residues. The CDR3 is CASSREALNTEAFF. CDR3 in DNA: TGTGCCAGCTCACGGGAGGCCTTGAACACTGAAGCTTTCTTT.

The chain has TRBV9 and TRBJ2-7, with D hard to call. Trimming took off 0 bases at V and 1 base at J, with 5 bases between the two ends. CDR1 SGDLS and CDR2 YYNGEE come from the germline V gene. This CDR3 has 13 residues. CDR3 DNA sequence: TGTGCCAGCAGCGTAGGACCATCCTACGAGCAGTACTTC. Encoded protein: CASSVGPSYEQYF. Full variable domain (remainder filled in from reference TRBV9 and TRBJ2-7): DSGVTQTPKHLITATGQRVTLRCSPRSGDLSVYWYQQSLDQGLQFLIQYYNGEERAKGNILERFSAQQFPDLHSELNLSSLELGDSALYFCASSVGPSYEQYFGPGTRLTVT.

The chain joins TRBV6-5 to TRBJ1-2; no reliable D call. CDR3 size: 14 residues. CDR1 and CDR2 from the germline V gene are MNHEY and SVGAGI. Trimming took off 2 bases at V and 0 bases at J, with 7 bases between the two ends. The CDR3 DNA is TGTGCCAGCAGTTACCGGAAAACTAACTATGGCTACACCTTC. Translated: CASSYRKTNYGYTF.

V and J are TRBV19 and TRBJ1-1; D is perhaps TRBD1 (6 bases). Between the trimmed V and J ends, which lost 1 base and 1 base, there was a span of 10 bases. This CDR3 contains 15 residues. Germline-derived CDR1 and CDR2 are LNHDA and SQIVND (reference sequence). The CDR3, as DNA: TGTGCCAGTAGTATAGGGGGGGCCCGGAACACTGAAGCTTTCTTT. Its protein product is CASSIGGARNTEAFF.

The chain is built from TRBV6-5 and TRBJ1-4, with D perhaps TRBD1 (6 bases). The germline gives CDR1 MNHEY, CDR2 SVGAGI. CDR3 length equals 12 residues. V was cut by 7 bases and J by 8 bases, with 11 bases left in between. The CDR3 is CASKQGGEKLFF. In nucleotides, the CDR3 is TGTGCCAGCAAACAGGGAGGCGAAAAACTGTTTTTT.

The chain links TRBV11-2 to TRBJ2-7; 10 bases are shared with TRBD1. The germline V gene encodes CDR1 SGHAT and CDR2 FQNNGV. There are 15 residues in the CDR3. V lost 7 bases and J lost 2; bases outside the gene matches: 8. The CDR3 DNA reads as TGTGCCAGCACGAGAACGGACAGGGGGACCTACGAGCAGTACTTC. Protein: CASTRTDRGTYEQYF.

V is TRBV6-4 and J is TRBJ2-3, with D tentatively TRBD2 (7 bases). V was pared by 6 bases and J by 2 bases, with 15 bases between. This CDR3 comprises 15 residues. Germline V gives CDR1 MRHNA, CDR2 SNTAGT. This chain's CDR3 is CASSPEGGSTDTQYF. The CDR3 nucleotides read TGTGCCAGCAGCCCCGAGGGGGGGTCCACAGATACGCAGTATTTT.

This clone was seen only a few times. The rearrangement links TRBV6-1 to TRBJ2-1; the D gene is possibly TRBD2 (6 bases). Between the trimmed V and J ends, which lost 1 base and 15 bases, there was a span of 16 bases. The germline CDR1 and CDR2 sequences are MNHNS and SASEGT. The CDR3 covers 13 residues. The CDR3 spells CASSEGRGAGWFF. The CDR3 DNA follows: TGTGCCAGCAGTGAAGGGAGGGGCGCCGGTTGGTTCTTC.

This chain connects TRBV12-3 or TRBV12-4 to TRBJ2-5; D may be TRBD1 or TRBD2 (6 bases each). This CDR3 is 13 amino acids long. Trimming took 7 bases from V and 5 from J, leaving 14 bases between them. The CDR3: CASNWGAGETQYF. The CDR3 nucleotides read TGTGCCAGCAACTGGGGGGCTGGGGAGACCCAGTACTTC.

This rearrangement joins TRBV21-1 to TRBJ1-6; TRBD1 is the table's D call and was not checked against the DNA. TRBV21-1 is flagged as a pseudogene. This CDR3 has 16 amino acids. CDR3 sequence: CASSPPRDRGNSPLHF. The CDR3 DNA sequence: TGTGCCAGCAGCCCCCCCCGGGACAGGGGAAATTCACCCCTCCACTTT.